A single T cell receptor (beta chain) is shown here with its context. The antigen remains unidentified. This CDR3 region has 15 residues. The V gene lost 3 bases and the J gene lost 4 bases, with 15 bases spanning the gap. Amplified TCR beta CDR3 regions were obtained using RNA transcripts as template. In the first round, RT-PCR was carried out with HTBI primers, and a multiplex PCR formed the second round. Each CDR3 protein gets one entry after TCRdb re-called the multiplex PCR reads with MiXCR. Of some 15,000 distinct CDR3 sequences in the sample, approximately 51% were seen once. The data belong to a study of Graves' ophthalmopathy and Graves' hyperthyroidism. Looking at the study overall: Researchers obtained peripheral blood at initial diagnosis, before any treatment had begun.

Overall study results and limits: Most thyroid-expanded clonotypes exceeding 0.001 frequency were also found in blood.

The specimen was peripheral blood. This TCR was sampled from a woman in her twenties or thirties with Graves' ophthalmopathy. The rearrangement uses TRBV12-3 or TRBV12-4 and TRBJ1-1; TRBD1 is a possible D gene (6 bases). The CDR3 protein is CASSFRSRGATEAFF. The DNA of the CDR3 is TGTGCCAGCAGTTTTCGGAGCAGGGGCGCCACTGAAGCTTTCTTT.